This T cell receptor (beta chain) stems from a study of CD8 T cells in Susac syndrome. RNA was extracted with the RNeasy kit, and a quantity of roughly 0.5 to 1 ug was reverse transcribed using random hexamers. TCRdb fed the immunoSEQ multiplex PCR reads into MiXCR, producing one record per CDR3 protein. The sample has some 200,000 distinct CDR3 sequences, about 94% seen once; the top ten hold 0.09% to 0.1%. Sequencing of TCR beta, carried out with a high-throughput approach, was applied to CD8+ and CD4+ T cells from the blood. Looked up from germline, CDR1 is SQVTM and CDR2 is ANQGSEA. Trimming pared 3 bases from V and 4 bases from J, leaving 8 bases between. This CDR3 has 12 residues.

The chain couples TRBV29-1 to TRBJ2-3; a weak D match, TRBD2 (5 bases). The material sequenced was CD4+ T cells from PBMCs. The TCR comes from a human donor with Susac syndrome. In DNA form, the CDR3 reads TGCAGCGTTGACGAGGGCTCAGATACGCAGTATTTT. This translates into CSVDEGSDTQYF.